What follows are 2 T cell receptor beta chains derived from one specimen sequenced in a study of T cell responses to AZD1222 COVID-19 vaccine. This table comes from immunoSEQ multiplex PCR, and its TCRdb copy is limited to in-frame clones, with some not included. The sample yields over 150,000 clones, approximately 91% seen once. Sequences were derived from peripheral blood, sampled on day 0 of AZD1222 vaccination. These receptors originate from an adult in good health.

V gene TRBV5-1 combines with J gene TRBJ2-2; TRBD2 matches at 9 bases. The germline V gene has CDR1 SGHRS and CDR2 YFSETQ. The V and J ends lost 1 base and 4 bases, in that order; junction bases with no gene match: 2. This CDR3 is built from 15 residues. The CDR3 region is CASSLSTSGTGELFF. The CDR3 DNA sequence: TGCGCCAGCAGCTTGTCGACTAGCGGCACCGGGGAGCTGTTTTTT.

This clone appeared a few times. This rearrangement joins TRBV24-1 to TRBJ2-1; 7 bases map to TRBD1. The germline gives CDR1 KGHDR, CDR2 SFDVKD. The CDR3 consists of 17 residues. With 4 bases clipped from V and 5 bases from J, the junction kept 13 bases outside the gene matches. The CDR3 DNA sequence: TGTGCCACCAGTGACCAGACCGCGACAGGGAGTAACAATGAGCAGTTCTTC. This encodes CATSDQTATGSNNEQFF.